The 21 T cell receptor beta chains listed next were all sequenced from one sample in a study of blood T cell repertoires in COVID-19. Method: immunoSEQ multiplex PCR; TCRdb's copy keeps in-frame clones and lacks some. The table records 150,000 to 200,000 clones, nearly 85% of them present only once. Sequenced: peripheral blood. The receptors derive from a woman aged 25 to 39 with acute or convalescent COVID-19.

This rearrangement joins TRBV24-1 to TRBJ2-1; 8 bases align to TRBD1. Germline lookup yields CDR1 KGHDR and CDR2 SFDVKD. V dropped 4 bases and J dropped 7; count of bases not matched to a gene: 14. The CDR3 runs to 17 residues. The CDR3 loop reads CATSEPGTGHRRNEQFF. Written as DNA, the CDR3 is TGTGCCACCAGTGAACCCGGGACAGGACACAGGAGGAATGAGCAGTTCTTC.

This chain joins TRBV6-2 or TRBV6-3 and TRBJ1-1; tentatively, D is TRBD1 (6 bases). The CDR3 runs 15 residues. V was cut by 4 bases and J by 5 bases, with 17 bases left in between. Germline V CDR1 and CDR2: MNHEY, SVGEGT. The CDR3 bases are TGTGCCAGCAGTTCCCAACAGGGCCGTAGGACTGAAGCTTTCTTT. This gives the protein CASSSQQGRRTEAFF.

This chain links TRBV11-2 with TRBJ1-2; 9 bases fit TRBD1. V lost 6 bases, J lost 2 bases, and 7 bases stayed unmatched. This CDR3 is built from 15 residues. Germline loops: CDR1 SGHAT, CDR2 FQNNGV. The CDR3 DNA sequence: TGTGCCAGCAGGGGGGACAGGGAGGGGAACTATGGCTACACCTTC. This encodes CASRGDREGNYGYTF. Full variable domain (remainder filled in from reference TRBV11-2 and TRBJ1-2): EAGVAQSPRYKIIEKRQSVAFWCNPISGHATLYWYQQILGQGPKLLIQFQNNGVVDDSQLPKDRFSAERLKGVDSTLKIQPAKLEDSAVYLCASRGDREGNYGYTFGSGTRLTVV.

The chain recombines TRBV15 with TRBJ2-7; perhaps TRBD1 as D (6 bases). The CDR3 loop spans 13 amino acids. From germline, CDR1 is LNHNV and CDR2 YYDKDF (reference sequence). V was pared by 5 bases and J by 3 bases, with 11 bases between. CDR3: CATSGTGLYEQYF. CDR3 bases: TGTGCCACCAGCGGCACAGGGCTCTACGAGCAGTACTTC.

The chain employs TRBV7-8 and TRBJ2-1; maybe TRBD1 (5 bases). The CDR3 runs 14 residues. V shed 5 bases and J shed 2 bases, with 10 bases lying between them. Germline V CDR1 and CDR2: SGHVS, FQNEAQ. In DNA form, the CDR3 reads TGTGCCAGCAGCGTCAGGGTAACCTACAATGAGCAGTTCTTC. The encoded protein is CASSVRVTYNEQFF.

The chain links TRBV6-5 to TRBJ1-1; tentatively, D is TRBD1 (5 bases). The CDR3 has 14 amino acids. Trimming took 5 bases from V and 8 from J, leaving 18 bases between them. Germline V CDR1 and CDR2: MNHEY, SVGAGI. The CDR3 DNA reads as TGTGCCAGCAGTCCACCTTCTGGGGCTCAGGAAGCTTTCTTT. Translating gives CASSPPSGAQEAFF.

The V and J genes are TRBV5-8 and TRBJ1-2, with TRBD1 identical over 9 bases. This CDR3 spans 15 amino acids. V trimming: 1 base; J trimming: 0 bases; junction bases outside the gene matches: 1. Per germline, CDR1 SGHTS and CDR2 YDEGEE. The CDR3 sequence: CASSLTGGTNYGYTF. DNA for the CDR3: TGTGCCAGCAGCTTGACAGGGGGCACTAACTATGGCTACACCTTC.

The chain uses TRBV30 and TRBJ2-2; 14 nucleotides agree with TRBD2. Germline values: CDR1 GTSNPN, CDR2 SVGIG (reference sequence). The CDR3 consists of 18 residues. Germline trimming cut 8 bases from V and 4 bases from J; bases unmatched to any gene: 15. For the CDR3, the DNA is TGTGCCCGACGTGATCCGGGACTAGCGGGGGCATTCACCGGGGAGCTGTTTTTT. Protein product: CARRDPGLAGAFTGELFF. Using reference TRBV30 and TRBJ2-2 for the parts outside the CDR3, the full variable domain is SQTIHQWPATLVQPVGSPLSLECTVEGTSNPNLYWYRQAAGRGLQLLFYSVGIGQISSEVPQNLSASRPQDRQFILSSKKLLLSDSGFYLCARRDPGLAGAFTGELFFGEGSRLTVL.

This chain connects TRBV6-1 to TRBJ1-5; no firm D call. Germline V gene sequence: CDR1 MNHNS, CDR2 SASEGT. The length of the CDR3 is 14 residues. Between the trimmed V and J ends, which lost 1 base and 4 bases, there was a span of 8 bases. The CDR3 region has the DNA TGTGCCAGCAGTGAAGTCTCTCTGAATCAGCCCCAGCATTTT. Translated: CASSEVSLNQPQHF.

The chain joins TRBV11-2 to TRBJ2-1; 16 bases match TRBD2. This CDR3 is built from 19 residues. With 5 bases clipped from V and 7 bases from J, the junction kept 14 bases outside the gene matches. From germline, CDR1 is SGHAT and CDR2 FQNNGV. In DNA, the CDR3 is TGTGCCAGCAGCCGCACCGGGACTAGCGGGAGGGGACTACGGAATGAGCAGTTCTTC. This sequence encodes CASSRTGTSGRGLRNEQFF. The whole variable domain, remainder taken from reference TRBV11-2 and TRBJ2-1, is EAGVAQSPRYKIIEKRQSVAFWCNPISGHATLYWYQQILGQGPKLLIQFQNNGVVDDSQLPKDRFSAERLKGVDSTLKIQPAKLEDSAVYLCASSRTGTSGRGLRNEQFFGPGTRLTVL.

The rearrangement joins TRBV6-5 to TRBJ1-5; 7 nucleotides line up with TRBD1. Germline trimming cut 7 bases from V and 2 bases from J; bases unmatched to any gene: 8. The CDR3 length is 15 residues. Germline V gene data show CDR1 as MNHEY and CDR2 as SVGAGI. CDR3 region: CASTPGGPGNQPQHF. The CDR3 coding sequence is TGTGCCAGCACTCCAGGGGGTCCTGGCAATCAGCCCCAGCATTTT.

This chain uses TRBV6-2 or TRBV6-3 with TRBJ1-2, with no clear D. The CDR3 contains 18 residues. Germline assignment: CDR1 MNHEY and CDR2 SVGEGT. Trimming cost V 2 bases and J 0 bases, with 19 bases left between them. The CDR3 bases are TGTGCCAGCAGTTACGCAGGTCGGCGGGGAGGGCCTAACTATGGCTACACCTTC. The encoded protein is CASSYAGRRGGPNYGYTF.

This clone was observed a single time. The V gene is TRBV6-5, the J gene TRBJ2-7; 7 positions match TRBD2. Germline CDR1 reads MNHEY; CDR2 reads SVGAGI. The CDR3 loop spans 15 amino acids. The V segment lost 2 bases and the J segment 2 bases; nucleotides outside the gene matches: 6. In DNA, the CDR3 is TGTGCCAGCAGTTACCGGGGGGTCCTTACCTACGAGCAGTACTTC. It yields the protein CASSYRGVLTYEQYF.

The chain combines TRBV6-5 with TRBJ1-2; TRBD1 agrees at 7 bases. CDR1 is MNHEY and CDR2 is SVGAGI in the germline V gene. CDR3 length: 13 residues. Trimming took 6 bases from V and 6 from J; bases not matched to a gene: 7. CDR3 sequence: CASSLTGQHGYTF. The CDR3 coding sequence is TGTGCCAGCAGCTTGACAGGGCAGCATGGCTACACCTTC.

The chain is built from TRBV30 and TRBJ1-5; unclear D gene. Looked up from germline, CDR1 is GTSNPN and CDR2 is SVGIG (reference sequence). V lost 0 bases and J 4 bases, leaving 10 bases between the germline ends. The CDR3 totals 14 residues. CDR3 nucleotides: TGTGCCTGGAGTGTCACGGGTAGGAATCAGCCCCAGCATTTT. It codes for CAWSVTGRNQPQHF.

V gene TRBV4-2 combines with J gene TRBJ2-4, with 10 positions matching TRBD2. Trimming took 0 bases from V and 9 from J; bases not matched to a gene: 8. The germline gives CDR1 LGHNA, CDR2 YNFKEQ. This CDR3 comprises 16 residues. In DNA, the CDR3 is TGTGCCAGCAGCCAAGAAAGCCTAGCGGGAGACAGCATTCAGTACTTC. Translated: CASSQESLAGDSIQYF.

This clone was counted between two and nine times. The rearrangement uses TRBV7-8 and TRBJ2-1; 7 bases map to TRBD1. This CDR3 has 16 residues. V shed 5 bases and J 7 bases; nucleotides not matched to a gene: 14. Germline assignment: CDR1 SGHVS and CDR2 FQNEAQ. The CDR3 nucleotides read TGTGCCAGCAGCCGTGGACAGGTCAACGTGGGGAATGAGCAGTTCTTC. Translating gives CASSRGQVNVGNEQFF.

The chain couples TRBV5-6 to TRBJ1-1; 11 bases agree with TRBD1. The CDR3 covers 14 residues. Germline CDR1 and CDR2: SGHDT and YYEEEE. Trimming at V came to 1 base and at J to 11 bases, leaving 7 bases not matched to a gene. CDR3 protein: CASSLSGTGGYAFF. Written as DNA, the CDR3 is TGTGCCAGCAGCTTGTCGGGGACAGGGGGATACGCTTTCTTT.

V is TRBV4-1 and J is TRBJ2-1; TRBD1 is a possible D gene (6 bases). Germline V CDR1 and CDR2: MGHRA, YSYEKL. Trimming pared 0 bases from V and 8 bases from J, leaving 11 bases between. The CDR3 has 14 residues. The chain's CDR3 is CASSQENRADEQFF. In DNA form, the CDR3 reads TGCGCCAGCAGCCAAGAGAACAGGGCCGATGAGCAGTTCTTC.

V and J are TRBV30 and TRBJ1-2; 12 positions match TRBD1. Germline lookup yields CDR1 GTSNPN and CDR2 SVGIG (reference sequence). Trimming cost V 2 bases and J 13 bases; bases outside gene matches: 8. The CDR3 is 13 amino acids. The CDR3 region is CAWSPEGTGGRTF. DNA of the CDR3: TGTGCCTGGAGTCCCGAAGGGACAGGGGGCCGCACCTTC.

The gene calls are TRBV6-2 or TRBV6-3 and TRBJ2-5; D gene uncertain. Germline CDR1 reads MNHEY; CDR2 reads SVGEGT. The CDR3 loop spans 13 amino acids. Trimming stripped 2 bases from V and 2 bases from J, with 6 bases between. The CDR3 DNA reads TGTGCCAGCAGTTACAGAGAGCAAGAGACCCAGTACTTC. It specifies CASSYREQETQYF.